This TCR beta chain was recovered during a study of T cell responses to AZD1222 COVID-19 vaccine. Broader study findings: Targeting of unmutated variant regions was reportedly seen in nearly half of spike-specific TCRs.

Assay used: immunoSEQ multiplex PCR; TCRdb lists only in-frame clones, some missing. The sample has 90,000 to 120,000 clones; approximately 90% are singletons. Worth noting for this clone: What it binds is not known.

This receptor was identified in an adult in good health. The starting material was peripheral blood, obtained on day 0 of AZD1222 vaccination.

CDR3 in DNA: TGTGCCAGCAGCGTAGAGGGCGGGAGAACAGATACGCAGTATTTT. This codes for CASSVEGGRTDTQYF. This chain joins TRBV9 and TRBJ2-3, with 7 bases identical to TRBD2. V trimming: 0 bases; J trimming: 3 bases; junction bases outside the gene matches: 4. The CDR3 is made up of 15 amino acids. CDR1 is SGDLS, CDR2 YYNGEE, per germline.